Below, 16 T cell receptor beta chains from the same sample are listed, as sequenced in a study of shared clonotypes between healthy human individuals. Only CD45RO-negative cells positively selected for CCR7 counted as naive CD8 cells, so terminally differentiated effector memory CD45RA+ cells were excluded. TCRdb's copy holds only in-frame clones and misses some; the assay was immunoSEQ multiplex PCR. Of around 1.9 million clones listed, approximately 92% are singletons. The sequenced material came from naive CD8+ T cells from PBMCs. The receptors derive from a man in his late teens or twenties in good health. Some clones in this sample may be carry-over from other donors' samples.

The chain carries TRBV27 and TRBJ2-7, with no clear D. V was cut by 5 bases and J by 0 bases, with 11 bases left in between. Germline V CDR1 and CDR2: MNHEY, SMNVEV (reference sequence). This CDR3 has 14 amino acids. The CDR3 reads CASSHGRSSYEQYF. As DNA, the CDR3 is TGTGCCAGCAGTCACGGACGTAGCTCCTACGAGCAGTACTTC.

CDR3 nucleotides: TGTGCCAGCAGTTCGACAGGTCTAAATGAAAAACTGTTTTTT. It is translated as CASSSTGLNEKLFF. This chain joins TRBV28 and TRBJ1-4; D may be TRBD1 (6 bases). The V end was cut by 4 bases, the J end by 5 bases, with 11 bases between. The germline gives CDR1 MDHEN, CDR2 SYDVKM. The CDR3 consists of 14 residues.

This clone was picked up one time. The chain recombines TRBV5-6 with TRBJ2-7, with 13 bases lining up with TRBD2. V lost 0 bases, J lost 6 bases, and 3 bases stayed unmatched. CDR3 length equals 15 residues. CDR1 is SGHDT, CDR2 YYEEEE, per germline. The CDR3 loop reads CASSLALAGGSEQYF. The CDR3 DNA reads as TGTGCCAGCAGCTTGGCACTAGCGGGAGGGAGCGAGCAGTACTTC.

The chain carries TRBV7-6 and TRBJ2-1; 13 bases are a match to TRBD2. The J segment lost 2 bases and the V segment lost 3 bases, leaving 7 bases of the junction unmatched. The CDR3 extends over 18 amino acids. In germline, CDR1 is SGHVS, CDR2 FNYEAQ. CDR3 region: CASSFTGTSGNAYNEQFF. The CDR3 nucleotides are TGTGCCAGCAGCTTCACCGGGACTAGCGGGAATGCCTACAATGAGCAGTTCTTC. The full variable domain, completed using reference TRBV7-6 and TRBJ2-1, is GAGVSQSPRYKVTKRGQDVALRCDPISGHVSLYWYRQALGQGPEFLTYFNYEAQQDKSGLPNDRFSAERPEGSISTLTIQRTEQRDSAMYRCASSFTGTSGNAYNEQFFGPGTRLTVL.

The CDR3 here is CASSLAIDTQYF. As DNA, the CDR3 is TGCGCCAGCAGCTTGGCAATAGATACGCAGTATTTT. This chain joins TRBV5-1 and TRBJ2-3; D uncertain. V dropped 0 bases and J dropped 5 bases, with 4 bases sitting between them. CDR1 and CDR2 from the germline V gene are SGHRS and YFSETQ. This CDR3 contains 12 residues.

The chain is built from TRBV11-2 and TRBJ2-1; 11 bases are shared with TRBD2. V lost 5 bases to trimming and J lost 15 bases; unmatched junction nucleotides: 15. Germline V gene data show CDR1 as SGHAT and CDR2 as FQNNGV. The CDR3 length is 15 residues. The CDR3 DNA follows: TGTGCCAGCAGCCCCACCGGCGGTAGCGGGAGGGCCTGGTTCTTC. As protein: CASSPTGGSGRAWFF.

Only one count was recorded for this clone. This chain connects TRBV30 to TRBJ2-7; D not certain. From germline, CDR1 is GTSNPN and CDR2 SVGIG (reference sequence). The CDR3 totals 13 residues. Trimming stripped 7 bases from V and 5 bases from J, with 18 bases between. Written as DNA, the CDR3 is TGTGCCTACAGACACTTGCATTATCACGAGCAGTACTTC. Its translation: CAYRHLHYHEQYF. The whole variable domain, filled in from reference TRBV30 and TRBJ2-7, reads SQTIHQWPATLVQPVGSPLSLECTVEGTSNPNLYWYRQAAGRGLQLLFYSVGIGQISSEVPQNLSASRPQDRQFILSSKKLLLSDSGFYLCAYRHLHYHEQYFGPGTRLTVT.

V and J are TRBV29-1 and TRBJ1-2, with D possibly matching TRBD1 (5 bases). The germline CDR1 and CDR2 sequences are SQVTM and ANQGSEA. This CDR3 comprises 12 residues. Deletions cut 4 bases from V and 7 bases from J, with 13 bases between. The CDR3 protein is CSVVPGMGGYTF. The CDR3 DNA follows: TGCAGCGTTGTGCCAGGGATGGGTGGCTACACCTTC.

V and J are TRBV6-5 and TRBJ1-1; the D gene is possibly TRBD1 (5 bases). The CDR3 runs 12 residues. Germline CDR1 MNHEY, CDR2 SVGAGI. Deletions cut 5 bases from V and 11 bases from J, with 15 bases between. CDR3 coding DNA: TGTGCCAGCAGTACCCAGGACACACCGGCTTTCTTT. As protein: CASSTQDTPAFF.

The chain employs TRBV27 and TRBJ2-5; D might be TRBD1 or TRBD2, each matching 6 bases. This CDR3 has 15 amino acids. V lost 2 bases to trimming and J lost 2 bases, with 12 bases between them. Germline-derived CDR1 and CDR2 are MNHEY and SMNVEV (reference sequence). The CDR3 is CASSLGGLGQETQYF. DNA of the CDR3: TGTGCCAGCAGTTTAGGGGGGCTAGGACAAGAGACCCAGTACTTC.

The J gene is TRBJ2-4, the V gene TRBV7-6; D gene ambiguous. CDR1 and CDR2 (germline): SGHVS, FNYEAQ. The CDR3 runs to 13 residues. Trimming stripped 4 bases from V and 4 bases from J, with 8 bases between. This chain's CDR3 is CASSYLPKNIQYF. Written as DNA, the CDR3 is TGTGCCAGCAGCTACCTACCTAAAAACATTCAGTACTTC.

This clone was seen more than once but under ten times. The chain employs TRBV28 and TRBJ1-1, with D hard to call. This CDR3 comprises 13 residues. V dropped 5 bases and J dropped 6 bases, with 13 bases sitting between them. The germline V gene encodes CDR1 MDHEN and CDR2 SYDVKM. The CDR3 sequence is CASSPTRWPEAFF. The CDR3 coding sequence is TGTGCCAGCAGTCCTACACGGTGGCCTGAAGCTTTCTTT.

This chain links TRBV29-1 with TRBJ2-7; TRBD1 aligns across 7 bases. V lost 5 bases to trimming and J lost 2 bases; unmatched junction nucleotides: 6. Germline CDR1 and CDR2: SQVTM and ANQGSEA. This CDR3 has 13 amino acids. The CDR3 sequence: CSVNRGPTYEQYF. DNA of the CDR3: TGCAGCGTTAACAGGGGCCCCACCTACGAGCAGTACTTC.

This clone was observed a handful of times. V and J are TRBV27 and TRBJ1-1; D gene uncertain. CDR1 and CDR2 from the germline V gene are MNHEY and SMNVEV (reference sequence). This CDR3 has 13 residues. Trimming pared 5 bases from V and 1 base from J, leaving 8 bases between. CDR3 in amino acids: CASSIGENTEAFF. CDR3 coding DNA: TGTGCCAGCAGTATAGGAGAGAACACTGAAGCTTTCTTT.

The chain combines TRBV7-8 with TRBJ2-1; the match to TRBD2 covers 9 bases. Germline values: CDR1 SGHVS, CDR2 FQNEAQ. CDR3 length: 16 residues. With 6 bases clipped from V and 6 bases from J, the junction kept 12 bases outside the gene matches. The CDR3 DNA reads TGTGCCAGCAGGAACGATCGGGGGACTAGCCCCAATGAGCAGTTCTTC. It codes for CASRNDRGTSPNEQFF.

This chain links TRBV11-2 with TRBJ2-1, with 12 positions matching TRBD2. CDR1 SGHAT and CDR2 FQNNGV come from the germline V gene. The CDR3 totals 18 residues. V was clipped by 6 bases and J by 5 bases; unmatched bases: 14. Written as DNA, the CDR3 is TGTGCCAGCAGAACCCGAGAGGGGACTAGCGGGCTAAACAATGAGCAGTTCTTC. Amino acids: CASRTREGTSGLNNEQFF.